The 3 T cell receptor beta chains given below trace back to one sample, sequenced in a study of metastatic and nonmetastatic thyroid tumors. TCRdb re-called the PCR reads through MiXCR. The sample includes approximately 90,000 clones, roughly 13% of them seen just once. All patients were untreated before thyroid surgery. The sample was blood. Receptors originate from a female donor with papillary thyroid cancer or a benign thyroid nodule (not recorded which). Some clones in this sample may be carry-over from other donors' samples.

Ten or more counts support this clone. The chain uses TRBV18 and TRBJ2-2; perhaps TRBD1 as D (7 bases). Germline values: CDR1 KGHSH, CDR2 LQKENI. This CDR3 comprises 14 residues. V shed 8 bases and J shed 4 bases, with 14 bases lying between them. CDR3 residues: CASGVQGGTGELFF. DNA for the CDR3: TGTGCCAGCGGTGTCCAGGGGGGCACCGGGGAGCTGTTTTTT.

At least ten counts were recorded for this clone. This sequence joins TRBV28 and TRBJ1-5; the D gene is possibly TRBD1 (6 bases). The CDR3 is made up of 15 amino acids. Deletions cut 6 bases from V and 3 bases from J, with 15 bases between. Germline V gene data show CDR1 as MDHEN and CDR2 as SYDVKM. CDR3 nucleotides: TGTGCCAGCAGCCAAGGGGACAACCTCAATCAGCCCCAGCATTTT. Translating gives CASSQGDNLNQPQHF.

This clone was observed many times. The genes are TRBV19 and TRBJ2-3, with 11 positions matching TRBD2. Germline CDR1 LNHDA, CDR2 SQIVND (reference sequence). CDR3 length: 16 amino acids. V lost 3 bases, J lost 2 bases, and 4 bases stayed unmatched. CDR3 region: CASSMGTSGNTDTQYF. DNA for the CDR3: TGTGCCAGTAGTATGGGGACTAGCGGAAACACAGATACGCAGTATTTT.